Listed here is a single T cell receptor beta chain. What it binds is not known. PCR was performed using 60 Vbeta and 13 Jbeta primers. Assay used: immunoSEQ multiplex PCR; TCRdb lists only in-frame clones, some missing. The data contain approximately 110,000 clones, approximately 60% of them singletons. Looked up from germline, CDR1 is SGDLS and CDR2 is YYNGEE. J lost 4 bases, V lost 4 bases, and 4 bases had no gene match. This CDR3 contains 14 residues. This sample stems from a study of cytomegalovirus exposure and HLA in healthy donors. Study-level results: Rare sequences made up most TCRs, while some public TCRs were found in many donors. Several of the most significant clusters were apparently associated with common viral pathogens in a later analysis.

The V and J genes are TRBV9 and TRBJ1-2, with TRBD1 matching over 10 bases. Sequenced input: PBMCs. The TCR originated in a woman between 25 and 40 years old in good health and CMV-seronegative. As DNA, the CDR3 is TGTGCCAGCAGCCCGGGACAGGGGACCTATGGCTACACCTTC. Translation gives CASSPGQGTYGYTF.